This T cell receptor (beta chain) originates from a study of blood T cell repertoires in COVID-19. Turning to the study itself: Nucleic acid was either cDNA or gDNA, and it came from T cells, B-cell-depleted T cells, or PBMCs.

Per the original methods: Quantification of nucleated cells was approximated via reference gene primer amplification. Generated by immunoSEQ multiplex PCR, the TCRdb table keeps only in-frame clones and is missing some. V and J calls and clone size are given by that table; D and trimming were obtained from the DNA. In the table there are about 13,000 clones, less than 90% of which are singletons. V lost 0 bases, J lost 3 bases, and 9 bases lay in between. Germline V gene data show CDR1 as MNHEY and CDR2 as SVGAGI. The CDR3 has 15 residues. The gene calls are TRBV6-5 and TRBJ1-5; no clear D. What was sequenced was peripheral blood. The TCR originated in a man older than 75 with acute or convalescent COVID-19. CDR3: CASSYSWPINQPQHF. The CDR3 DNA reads TGTGCCAGCAGTTACTCATGGCCGATCAATCAGCCCCAGCATTTT.